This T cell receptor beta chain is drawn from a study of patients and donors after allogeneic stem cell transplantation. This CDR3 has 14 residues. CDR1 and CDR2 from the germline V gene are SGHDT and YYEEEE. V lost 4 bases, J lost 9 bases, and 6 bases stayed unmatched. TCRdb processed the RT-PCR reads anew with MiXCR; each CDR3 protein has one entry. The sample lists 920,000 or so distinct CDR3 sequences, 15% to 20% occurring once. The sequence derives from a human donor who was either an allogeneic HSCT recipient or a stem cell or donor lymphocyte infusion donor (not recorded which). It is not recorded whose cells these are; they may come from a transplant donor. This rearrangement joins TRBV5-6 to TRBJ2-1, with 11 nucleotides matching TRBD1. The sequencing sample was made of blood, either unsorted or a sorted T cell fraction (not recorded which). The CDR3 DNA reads TGTGCCAGCAGCCGGGACAGGGGGAGGGTTGAGCAGTTCTTC. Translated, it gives CASSRDRGRVEQFF. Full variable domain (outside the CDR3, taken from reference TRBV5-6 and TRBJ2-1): DAGVTQSPTHLIKTRGQQVTLRCSPKSGHDTVSWYQQALGQGPQFIFQYYEEEERQRGNFPDRFSGHQFPNYSSELNVNALLLGDSALYLCASSRDRGRVEQFFGPGTRLTVL.